Listed here are 20 T cell receptor beta chains from one sample, sequenced in a study of response to subunit inactivated influenza vaccine. TCRdb passed the RT-PCR reads through MiXCR, listing each CDR3 protein once. The sample lists about 500,000 distinct CDR3 sequences, approximately 7.8% occurring once. The specimen comprised PBMCs from blood, sampled 23 months after vaccination. These receptor sequences come from a man between 50 and 70 years old who received an inactivated influenza vaccine.

This clonotype has more than one count but fewer than ten. This chain uses TRBV20-1 with TRBJ2-7, with D maybe TRBD2 (6 bases). The CDR3 consists of 10 residues. Germline assignment: CDR1 DFQATT and CDR2 SNEGSKA (reference sequence). Trimming took 6 bases from V and 4 from J, leaving 7 bases between them. CDR3 protein: CSAGLYEQYF. In DNA, the CDR3 is TGCAGTGCCGGACTATACGAGCAGTACTTC.

The genes are TRBV7-3 and TRBJ2-3; TRBD1 matches 11 bases. The CDR3 totals 16 residues. V trimming: 2 bases; J trimming: 3 bases; junction bases outside the gene matches: 4. Germline loops: CDR1 SGHTA, CDR2 FQGTGA. The CDR3 is CASSLGQGARTDTQYF. The CDR3 region has the DNA TGTGCCAGCAGCTTAGGACAGGGGGCTCGAACAGATACGCAGTATTTT.

This clonotype was recorded at least ten times. This rearrangement joins TRBV24-1 to TRBJ2-2; TRBD1 might be the D (6 bases). CDR3 length: 14 amino acids. Germline CDR1 is KGHDR and CDR2 is SFDVKD. V lost 10 bases and J 0 bases, leaving 11 bases between the germline ends. CDR3 in amino acids: CATGAGANTGELFF. DNA of the CDR3: TGTGCCACTGGGGCAGGGGCGAACACCGGGGAGCTGTTTTTT.

This clonotype was detected many times. The rearrangement uses TRBV5-1 and TRBJ2-3; 9 nucleotides agree with TRBD1. The V and J ends lost 5 bases and 6 bases, in that order; junction bases with no gene match: 16. Germline CDR1 SGHRS, CDR2 YFSETQ. The CDR3 totals 17 residues. CDR3 loop: CASSRGRDRVSSDTQYF. The CDR3 DNA reads TGCGCCAGCAGTCGGGGTCGGGACAGGGTATCCTCCGATACGCAGTATTTT.

This clonotype showed up many times. The gene calls are TRBV12-3 or TRBV12-4 and TRBJ1-1; unclear D gene. The CDR3 is 14 amino acids. The germline V and J ends were trimmed by 1 base and 0 bases, with 6 bases remaining between them. Written as DNA, the CDR3 is TGTGCCAGCAGTTTAGGACGGCTGAACACTGAAGCTTTCTTT. Translated: CASSLGRLNTEAFF.

This clonotype was picked up a small number of times. The rearrangement links TRBV7-3 to TRBJ2-3, with 9 nucleotides matching TRBD2. The CDR3 runs to 15 residues. Trimming removed 2 bases from V and 6 bases from J; junction bases left unmatched: 6. Per germline, CDR1 SGHTA and CDR2 FQGTGA. For the CDR3, the DNA is TGTGCCAGCAGCTTAGGGCTAGCGGGATTTGATACGCAGTATTTT. This encodes CASSLGLAGFDTQYF.

This clonotype was seen at least ten times. The CDR3 DNA reads TGTGCCAGCAGTTACTCGAGTGGGGGGAAGCAGCCCCAGCATTTT. This sequence encodes CASSYSSGGKQPQHF. The chain recombines TRBV6-2 or TRBV6-3 with TRBJ1-5, with D maybe TRBD1 (5 bases). The ends were cut back, 0 bases at V and 7 bases at J, with 13 bases in the middle. Germline CDR1 MNHEY, CDR2 SVGEGT. The CDR3 runs to 15 residues.

This clonotype was picked up many times. The chain carries TRBV5-1 and TRBJ2-3; perhaps TRBD2 as D (6 bases). V was pared by 4 bases and J by 0 bases, with 12 bases between. The CDR3 totals 15 residues. Per the germline V gene, CDR1 is SGHRS and CDR2 is YFSETQ. The CDR3 protein is CASSLGGRSTDTQYF. DNA for the CDR3: TGCGCCAGCAGCCTGGGGGGACGAAGCACAGATACGCAGTATTTT.

At least ten counts were recorded for this clonotype. The chain has TRBV4-3 and TRBJ2-1, with 8 bases matching TRBD2. Germline V gene lookup returns CDR1 LGHNA and CDR2 YSLEER. The CDR3 is made up of 15 amino acids. Germline trimming cut 0 bases from V and 12 bases from J; bases unmatched to any gene: 10. As DNA, the CDR3 is TGCGCCAGCAGCCAAGAACGCGGGACTAGAACTCGGCAGTTCTTC. As protein: CASSQERGTRTRQFF.

The chain is built from TRBV9 and TRBJ2-3; D perhaps matches TRBD1 (6 bases). Germline CDR1 reads SGDLS; CDR2 reads YYNGEE. This CDR3 comprises 14 residues. The ends were cut back, 2 bases at V and 4 bases at J, with 11 bases in the middle. The CDR3 protein is CASSVGALADTQYF. The DNA of the CDR3 is TGTGCCAGCAGCGTGGGGGCTTTGGCAGATACGCAGTATTTT.

This clonotype was counted a few times. The genes are TRBV6-1 and TRBJ2-3; D possibly uses TRBD1 or TRBD2 (5 bases each). This CDR3 has 16 amino acids. V gave up 6 bases and J gave up 2 bases, with 18 bases separating them. Germline CDR1 reads MNHNS; CDR2 reads SASEGT. This CDR3 reads CASRPEWGTHTDTQYF. As DNA, the CDR3 is TGTGCCAGCAGGCCCGAATGGGGGACCCACACAGATACGCAGTATTTT.

This clonotype was detected ten times or more. The rearrangement joins TRBV5-8 to TRBJ1-3, with 8 bases fitting TRBD1. Trimming cost V 3 bases and J 0 bases; bases outside gene matches: 17. Germline V gene lookup returns CDR1 SGHTS and CDR2 YDEGEE. The CDR3 is 20 residues long. The chain's CDR3 is CASSSNPGTGRGVSGNTIYF. The CDR3 DNA is TGTGCCAGCAGCTCGAACCCTGGGACAGGAAGAGGAGTCTCTGGAAACACCATATATTTT.

The gene calls are TRBV29-1 and TRBJ2-3; D gene ambiguous. CDR3 length: 13 amino acids. The germline CDR1 and CDR2 sequences are SQVTM and ANQGSEA. The V and J ends lost 3 bases and 0 bases respectively, with 7 bases between them. The CDR3 DNA is TGCAGCGTTGATGGGGTCAGCACAGATACGCAGTATTTT. Encoded protein: CSVDGVSTDTQYF.

In its sample, this clonotype was seen a few times. This chain links TRBV5-1 with TRBJ2-3; weak D call: TRBD1 (6 bases). The CDR3 contains 19 residues. V was pared by 2 bases and J by 0 bases, with 22 bases between. Germline lookup yields CDR1 SGHRS and CDR2 YFSETQ. This CDR3 is CASSFPLVRGDSSTDTQYF. The CDR3, as DNA: TGCGCCAGCAGCTTTCCGTTGGTCAGGGGAGATTCTAGCACAGATACGCAGTATTTT.

This clonotype was found a few times. The gene calls are TRBV7-8 and TRBJ1-2; no clear D gene. The CDR3 contains 14 residues. Germline CDR1 reads SGHVS; CDR2 reads FQNEAQ. V was pared by 6 bases and J by 8 bases, with 19 bases between. The CDR3 region has the DNA TGTGCCAGCAGTGTGAGTCCGGTCTCGTGGGGCTACACCTTC. It codes for CASSVSPVSWGYTF.

This clonotype was observed a few times. The chain carries TRBV20-1 and TRBJ2-2, with TRBD2 as a possible D gene (6 bases). The CDR3 length is 16 residues. Deletions cut 1 base from V and 0 bases from J, with 12 bases between. Germline lookup yields CDR1 DFQATT and CDR2 SNEGSKA (reference sequence). This chain's CDR3 is CSARVGERANTGELFF. In nucleotides, the CDR3 is TGCAGTGCTAGAGTTGGGGAGCGGGCGAACACCGGGGAGCTGTTTTTT.

This clonotype has a handful of counts. J is TRBJ1-5 and V is TRBV7-2; 7 nucleotides agree with TRBD1. Per germline, CDR1 SGHTA and CDR2 FQGNSA. The CDR3 runs 14 residues. Trimming cost V 5 bases and J 5 bases; bases outside gene matches: 6. The DNA of the CDR3 is TGTGCCAGCAGCCCCGAAACAGGGGATCAGCCCCAGCATTTT. This encodes CASSPETGDQPQHF.

The rearrangement uses TRBV28 and TRBJ2-1, with 8 bases matching TRBD2. CDR1 is MDHEN, CDR2 SYDVKM, per germline. Trimming cost V 5 bases and J 5 bases; bases outside gene matches: 5. The CDR3 runs to 14 residues. The chain's CDR3 is CASSPLAVDNEQFF. The DNA for the CDR3 is TGTGCCAGCAGTCCACTAGCGGTGGACAATGAGCAGTTCTTC.

This clonotype was seen only a few times. The chain is built from TRBV6-5 and TRBJ2-2; D gene uncertain. The germline V gene encodes CDR1 MNHEY and CDR2 SVGAGI. V was trimmed by 0 bases and J by 1 base, leaving 9 bases between them. CDR3 length: 16 amino acids. The CDR3 loop reads CASSYSLARNTGELFF. In DNA, the CDR3 is TGTGCCAGCAGTTACTCGTTGGCAAGGAACACCGGGGAGCTGTTTTTT.

This clonotype was recorded a few times. V usage is TRBV7-3 and J usage is TRBJ2-1; TRBD1 or TRBD2 may be the D gene (6 bases each). Germline loops: CDR1 SGHTA, CDR2 FQGTGA. The CDR3 has 14 amino acids. The V end lost 2 bases, the J end lost 8 bases, and 13 bases lay between the germline ends. The CDR3 is CASSLGRDTDEQFF. CDR3 coding DNA: TGTGCCAGCAGCTTAGGGCGGGACACCGATGAGCAGTTCTTC. Based on the CDR3 plus reference TRBV7-3 and TRBJ2-1, the full variable domain is GAGVSQTPSNKVTEKGKYVELRCDPISGHTALYWYRQSLGQGPEFLIYFQGTGAADDSGLPNDRFFAVRPEGSVSTLKIQRTERGDSAVYLCASSLGRDTDEQFFGPGTRLTVL.